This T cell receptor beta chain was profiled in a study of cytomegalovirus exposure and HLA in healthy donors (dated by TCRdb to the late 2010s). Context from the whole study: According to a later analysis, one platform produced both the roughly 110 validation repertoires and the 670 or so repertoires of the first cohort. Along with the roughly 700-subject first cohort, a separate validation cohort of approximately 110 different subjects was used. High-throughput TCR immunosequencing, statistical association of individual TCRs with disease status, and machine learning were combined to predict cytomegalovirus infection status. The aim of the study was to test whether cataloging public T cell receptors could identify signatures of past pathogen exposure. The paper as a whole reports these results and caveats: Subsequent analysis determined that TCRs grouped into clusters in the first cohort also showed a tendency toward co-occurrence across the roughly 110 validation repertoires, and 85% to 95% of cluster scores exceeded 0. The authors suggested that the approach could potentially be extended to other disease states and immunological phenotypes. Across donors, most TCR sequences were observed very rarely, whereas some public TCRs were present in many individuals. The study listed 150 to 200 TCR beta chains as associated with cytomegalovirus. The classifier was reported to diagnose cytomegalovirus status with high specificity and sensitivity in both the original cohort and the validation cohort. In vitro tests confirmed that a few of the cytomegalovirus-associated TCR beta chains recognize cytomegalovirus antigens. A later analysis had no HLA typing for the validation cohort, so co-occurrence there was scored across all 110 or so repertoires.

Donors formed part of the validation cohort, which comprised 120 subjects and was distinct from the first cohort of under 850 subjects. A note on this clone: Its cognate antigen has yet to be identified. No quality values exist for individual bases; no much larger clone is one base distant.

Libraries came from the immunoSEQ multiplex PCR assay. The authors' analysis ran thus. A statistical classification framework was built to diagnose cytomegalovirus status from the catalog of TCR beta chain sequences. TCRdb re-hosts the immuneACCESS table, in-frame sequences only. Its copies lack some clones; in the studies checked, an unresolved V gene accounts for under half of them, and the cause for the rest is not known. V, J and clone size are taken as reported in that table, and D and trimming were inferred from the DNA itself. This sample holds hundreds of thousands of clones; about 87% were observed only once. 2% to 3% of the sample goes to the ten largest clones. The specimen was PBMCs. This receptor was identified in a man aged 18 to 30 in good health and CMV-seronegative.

The DNA sequence is as follows: TGCAGCGTTGAAGATCGGGCTAGCGGGAGCTACGAGCAGTACTTC. It specifies CSVEDRASGSYEQYF. This chain joins TRBV29-1 to TRBJ2-7, with 10 bases in between that match TRBD2. Compared with germline, V lacks 0 bases and J lacks 3 bases; bases without a gene match: 5. Its CDR3 holds 15 amino acids, cysteine through phenylalanine. Only the CDR3 part of the read is kept: 45 bases, read in frame from the first base. CDR1 and CDR2 were assigned from the germline V gene as SQVTM and ANQGSEA.